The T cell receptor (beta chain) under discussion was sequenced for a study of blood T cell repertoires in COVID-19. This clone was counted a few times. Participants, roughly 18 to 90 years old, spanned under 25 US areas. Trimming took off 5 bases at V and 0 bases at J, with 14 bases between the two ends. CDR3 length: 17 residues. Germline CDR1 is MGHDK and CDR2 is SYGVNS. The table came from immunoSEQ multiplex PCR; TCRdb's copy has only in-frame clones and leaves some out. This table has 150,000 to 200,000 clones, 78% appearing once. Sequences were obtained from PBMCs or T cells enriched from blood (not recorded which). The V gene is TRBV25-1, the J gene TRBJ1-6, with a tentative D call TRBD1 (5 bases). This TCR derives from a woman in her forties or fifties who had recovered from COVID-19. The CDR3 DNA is TGTGCCAGCAGTCGGTCAGGGAAAGGCTCCTATAATTCACCCCTCCACTTT. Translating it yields CASSRSGKGSYNSPLHF.